This T cell receptor beta chain was captured by sequencing in a study of early T cells in non-severe SARS-CoV-2 infection (dated by TCRdb to the early 2020s). For the wider study: TCR sequencing used bulk RNA from unsorted whole blood, so alpha and beta chains could not be paired.

The library was produced with 5' RACE. TCRdb shows the sequencer as NextSeq 500. The TCR library protocol attached unique molecular identifiers to individual cDNA molecules to correct for sequencing error and PCR bias. TCR alpha and beta chains were both sequenced, and the abundances of alpha and beta sequences in each sample were closely correlated with each other. As for the original processing: Decombinator V4 was used to annotate TCR sequences for V gene, J gene and CDR3. TCRs were defined as expanded if a significant change between any two time points was detected under a Poisson model with p below 0.0001. Abundances of TCRs were expressed as counts per million after normalisation to the total number of TCRs sequenced in each sample. MAIT TCRs were defined by TRAV1-2 paired with TRAJ12, TRAJ20 or TRAJ33, and iNKT TCRs by TRAV10 paired with TRAJ18. VDJdb, accessed on 1 November 2021, was searched for TCRs annotated for CMV, EBV and SARS-CoV-2, and TCRs annotated for more than one antigen were excluded. In-frame beta chains were kept once TCRdb had trimmed the public reads at Q25 with fastp and called clones with MiXCR. Duplicate CDR3 protein sequences are folded into a single record with the most common DNA and genes. The V and J calls here are based on TCRdb, not the publication. The sample contains 65,000 to 95,000 distinct CDR3 sequences, over 4% of them found a single time. Roughly 6.6% of the sample comes from the top ten.

A case-control design nested within a healthcare worker cohort in London, UK, was used, with weekly nasopharyngeal swab PCR tests and blood sampling performed. Healthcare workers were recruited during the week of the UK lockdown, between 23 and 31 March 2020, and followed weekly for up to about 15 weeks. CDR1 is given as MDHEN and CDR2 as SYDVKM, both from the germline V gene. The CDR3, cysteine through phenylalanine, is 14 amino acids long. Of the read, only the CDR3 DNA is kept; its 42 bases are in frame from base 1. At the junction V is shortened by 6 bases and J by 4 bases, with 16 bases in between. This clonotype has a count of ten or more. There is no known antigen for this receptor. Nothing much larger sits one base from this clone, and base qualities are not available. General conclusions and limits of the study: VDJdb matching was skewed toward anti-spike CD8 responses and likely underestimated virus-specific expansions, missing private and CD4 specificities.

Specimen: whole blood, collected at baseline. The TCR sequence derives from an adult who was a healthcare worker with PCR-confirmed SARS-CoV-2 infection or an uninfected control (not recorded which). The chain is encoded by TRBV28 joined to TRBJ2-7; matching of 7 bases hints at TRBD2 as the D gene. The DNA reads TGTGCCAGCAGGCGGGGGCCGGGGGGATACGAGCAGTACTTC. It translates as CASRRGPGGYEQYF.